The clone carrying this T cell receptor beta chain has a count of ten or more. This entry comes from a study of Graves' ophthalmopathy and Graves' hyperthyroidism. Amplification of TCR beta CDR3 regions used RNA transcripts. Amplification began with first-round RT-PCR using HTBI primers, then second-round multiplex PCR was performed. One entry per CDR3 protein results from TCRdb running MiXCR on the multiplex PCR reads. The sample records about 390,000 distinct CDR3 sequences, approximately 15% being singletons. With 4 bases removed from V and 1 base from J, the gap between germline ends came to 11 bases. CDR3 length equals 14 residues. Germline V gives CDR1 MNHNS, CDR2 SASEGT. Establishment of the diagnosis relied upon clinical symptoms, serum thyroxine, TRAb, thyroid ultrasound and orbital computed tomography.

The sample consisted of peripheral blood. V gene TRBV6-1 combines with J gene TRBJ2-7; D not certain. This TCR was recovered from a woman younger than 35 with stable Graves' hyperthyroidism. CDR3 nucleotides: TGTGCCAGCAGTGGAGGATTCCCTTCCTACGAGCAGTACTTC. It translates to CASSGGFPSYEQYF.